The source of this TCR beta chain is a study of OX40 agonist ivuxolimab in advanced cancers. Study-wide context: Treatment of patients was with ivuxolimab, an agonistic anti-OX40 (CD134) antibody.

The CDR3 runs 13 residues. Trimming pared 5 bases from V and 7 bases from J, leaving 15 bases between. Looked up from germline, CDR1 is GTSNPN and CDR2 is SVGIG (reference sequence). Measured with immunoSEQ multiplex PCR; TCRdb has only the in-frame clones, and not every one. The sample includes tens of thousands of clones, about 80% of them seen just once. This clone was seen only once. The starting material was CD4+ or CD8+ T cells sorted from blood, obtained in a trial of the OX40 agonist ivuxolimab. The receptor was derived from an adult with an advanced solid tumor such as melanoma, head and neck, liver or kidney cancer. The chain links TRBV30 to TRBJ1-3; TRBD1 is a possible D gene (5 bases). CDR3 loop: CAWSRDVSNTIYF. CDR3 DNA: TGTGCCTGGTCCCGGGACGTTAGCAACACCATATATTTT.